The rows below give T cell receptor beta chains drawn from one sample of a study of blood T cell repertoires in COVID-19. The assay was immunoSEQ multiplex PCR, and TCRdb's table has in-frame clones only and misses some. The data contain roughly 100,000 clones, roughly 85% of them singletons. The sequenced sample was peripheral blood. The receptors stem from a man in his fifties in a cohort sampled during active COVID-19. Both conserved end residues are part of each CDR3. The order of the fields is V gene, clone size, J gene, CDR3 length, D gene, CDR3 protein, CDR3 DNA. D genes are given only for firm matches. Clone size is not always given. Where it is, it says once, few, many or a class for expanded clones.

>TRBV5-4|few|TRBJ1-2|14|-
CASSPTGPQYGYTF
TGTGCCAGCAGTCCCACAGGGCCCCAATATGGCTACACCTTC
>TRBV4-3|-|TRBJ1-6|18|TRBD1
CASSQDFPRTGANSPLHF
TGCGCCAGCAGCCAAGATTTCCCGAGGACAGGGGCTAATTCACCCCTCCACTTT
>TRBV28|-|TRBJ1-5|14|-
CASSLGPNNQPQHF
TGTGCCAGCAGTTTGGGGCCCAATAATCAGCCCCAGCATTTT
>TRBV7-9|-|TRBJ2-5|16|TRBD1
CASSRTGGHLGETQYF
TGTGCCAGCAGCAGGACAGGGGGCCACCTTGGGGAGACCCAGTACTTC
>TRBV29-1|once|TRBJ2-5|11|TRBD2
CSVEGEGAKYF
TGCAGCGTTGAGGGGGAGGGCGCGAAGTACTTC
>TRBV27|-|TRBJ1-2|14|TRBD1
CASSSRTGEHGYTF
TGTGCCAGCAGTTCCCGGACAGGGGAACATGGCTACACCTTC
>TRBV5-4|-|TRBJ2-3|16|TRBD2
CASRGGLAGDTDTQYF
TGTGCCAGCAGAGGTGGACTAGCGGGGGACACAGATACGCAGTATTTT
>TRBV3-1/TRBV3-2|-|TRBJ1-1|11|-
CASSQDSEAFF
TGTGCCAGCAGCCAAGATTCGGAAGCTTTCTTT
>TRBV6-5|-|TRBJ1-4|12|-
CASGENREKLFF
TGTGCCAGCGGGGAGAATCGGGAAAAACTGTTTTTT
>TRBV6-5|-|TRBJ1-6|14|-
CAHSDRRYNSPLHF
TGTGCCCATTCGGACCGGAGGTATAATTCACCCCTCCACTTT
>TRBV4-1|-|TRBJ2-1|16|-
CASSLTGVPSYNEQFF
TGCGCCAGCAGCCTAACGGGGGTGCCCAGCTACAATGAGCAGTTCTTC
>TRBV5-1|-|TRBJ2-2|14|-
CASSWDLNTGELFF
TGCGCCAGCAGTTGGGACTTGAACACCGGGGAGCTGTTTTTT
>TRBV28|-|TRBJ2-5|15|TRBD1
CASSDSRTGGETQYF
TGTGCCAGCAGTGATAGCCGGACAGGGGGAGAGACCCAGTACTTC
>TRBV11-2|-|TRBJ2-3|14|TRBD2
CASSSRTSGDTQYF
TGTGCCAGCAGCTCGAGGACTAGCGGGGATACGCAGTATTTT
>TRBV4-2|-|TRBJ1-2|16|TRBD1
CASSQEGTGGYYGYTF
TGTGCCAGCAGCCAAGAGGGAACAGGGGGCTACTATGGCTACACCTTC